This T cell receptor gamma chain is drawn from a study of Vδ1+ human thymocytes. General study findings and limits: Highly polyclonal TRG and TRD repertoires with Gaussian CDR3 length distributions appeared in thymus. Thymic delta-chain repertoires held roughly 20% Vdelta2 sequences and few Vdelta3, despite high sort purity.

The CDR3 loop spans 17 amino acids. The V segment lost 0 bases and the J segment 2 bases; nucleotides outside the gene matches: 9. Per germline, CDR1 VTNTFY and CDR2 YDVSTARD (reference sequence). The template was reverse-transcribed extracted RNA. The CDR3 regions were amplified by multiplex PCR from V-gene primers to a constant-region primer. TCRdb repeated clone calling on the multiplex PCR reads with CATT. Of approximately 11,000 gamma-chain clones listed, under 55% are singletons. Thymocytes were sorted as CD3+ TCRVdelta1+ TCRVdelta2- after alphabeta T cell depletion. Sorted Vdelta1+ thymocytes were roughly 96% to 99.6% pure. Notes on this clone: What it recognizes is unknown.

The chain combines TRGV3 with TRGJP2. TCRdb leaves out the J gene; it was filled in here by matching the DNA to germline. The TCR originated in a boy younger than two who had congenital heart surgery. The sample comprised Vdelta1+ gamma-delta thymocytes from the thymus. Described subset: FACS-sorted CD3+ TCRalphabeta- TCRVdelta1+ TCRVdelta2- thymocytes. CDR3 in DNA: TGTGCCACCTGGGACAGGCGTGCGGAGAGTAGTGATTGGATCAAGACGTTT. Translating it yields CATWDRRAESSDWIKTF.